This T cell receptor beta chain was sequenced in a study of cytomegalovirus exposure and HLA in healthy donors (dated 2017 in TCRdb). As for the study more broadly: An earlier analysis of approximately 640 of the donors reported roughly 270 Gb of sequence data and approximately 110 million unique TCR beta sequences from roughly 180 million T cells. Around 300 gigabases of sequencing data and 70 million to 85 million unique TCR sequences were included in an early release covering around 600 HLA-typed donors. The genetic ancestry cluster associated with self-reported Caucasian donors included 81% of the roughly 410 genotyped donors. The study was designed to test whether signatures of past pathogen exposure could be identified by cataloging public T cell receptors. The study used immunosequencing to profile the T cell repertoires of approximately 650 subjects and linked those repertoires to cytomegalovirus serostatus. Besides the first cohort of 500 to 700 subjects, a separate validation cohort made up of 120 different subjects was used. To predict cytomegalovirus infection status, the study combined high-throughput TCR immunosequencing, statistical association of individual TCRs with disease status, and machine learning. A later analysis re-analyzed previously published TCR beta repertoires from roughly 600 donors and added high-resolution HLA genotyping to study TCR occurrence patterns. The later analysis used no new phenotypic data to find candidate immune exposures, relying instead on TCR beta sequences and their occurrence across donors. To decide whether each TCR beta V gene segment behaved as functional or pseudogenic, an earlier analysis of 587 of the donors relied on high-throughput TCR beta sequencing. Donor age, sex, ethnicity and CMV serostatus were collected together with the repertoire data. In a later genetic analysis, genome-wide SNP genotypes for about 65% of the roughly 700 donors were used, and that subset was treated as a discovery cohort. Every repertoire in the discovery cohort had been generated on one and the same sequencing platform. Class I and class II HLA loci were covered by the typing at four-digit resolution. Typing coverage varied by locus: about 620-630 donors for A, B, C, DRB1 and DQB1; under 550 for DQA1; around 610 for DPA1; roughly 450 for DPB1. Because of strong linkage in the cohort, four or five DR-DQ haplotypes were treated as single units for association and clustering. Among about 370 genotyped donors of the cohort, an average of about 240,000 unique TCR beta nucleotide sequences was sequenced per donor, of which approximately 19% were non-productive.

Turning to this clone: Its target antigen remains unknown. No much larger clone exists at a distance of one base, and base qualities are not known.

The cohort comprised hundreds of healthy bone marrow donors. All cohort members were sampled while nominally healthy, although unrecorded immune exposures were likely present. The donor tested CMV seronegative and was one of the 352 seronegative cohort members. Every donor gave a peripheral blood sample, and the peripheral blood mononuclear cells from that sample were used for TCR beta sequencing. Genomic DNA extraction from the blood cell samples was performed with the Qiagen DNeasy Blood Extraction Kit. The CDR3 covers 16 residues, taking in both the cysteine and the phenylalanine. Solely the CDR3 DNA is kept, with 48 bases framed from the first base. A distance of 21 bases separates the germline ends of V and J, which lose 5 bases and 4 bases respectively. Per the germline V gene (reference sequence), LNHDA is the CDR1 and SQIVND is the CDR2. The library came from the immunoSEQ multiplex PCR assay. For the multiplex PCR, a mixture combining 60 forward primers for TCR Vbeta segments and 13 reverse primers for TCR Jbeta segments was used. The CDR3 region of rearranged TCR beta genes was amplified from genomic DNA with a multiplex PCR assay. On the Illumina HiSeq System, the amplified TCR beta libraries were sequenced as 87-base-pair reads. The paper's processing steps were these. A later analysis counted around 72 million unique TCR beta chains across the 666 repertoires, and some 12 million of these chains were shared by at least two donors. A nearest-neighbor algorithm error-corrected the raw reads and collapsed the reads into unique sequences, merging closely related sequences to remove PCR and sequencing errors. Alignment of CDR3 sequences to IMGT reference sequences was used to assign V, D and J gene segments. For a sequence to be retained, a match of at least six nucleotides was required to both a V gene segment and a J gene segment. A rearrangement was called productive if the CDR3 had no stop codons and remained in frame with V and J, and every other rearrangement was called non-productive. Following IMGT convention, CDR3 was defined as the stretch from the second conserved V-encoded cysteine up to the conserved J-encoded phenylalanine. In an earlier analysis of roughly 610 of the donors, sequences lacking an unambiguous match to a single V gene segment were excluded. In an earlier analysis of several hundred of the donors, V segments were called functional above 56.7% productive rearrangements and were called segregating when the between-donor standard deviation exceeded 5%. A statistical classification framework was built to diagnose cytomegalovirus status from the catalog of TCR beta chain sequences. In a later analysis, V and J genes were assigned by comparing TCR nucleotide sequences against IMGT/GENE-DB human TR gene sequences. The TCRdist pipeline was used in a later analysis to assign CDR3 sequences and most-parsimonious VDJ recombination scenarios. In a later analysis, each TCR beta chain was defined by its CDR3 amino acid sequence together with its V-gene family, and reads lacking a unique V-gene family were excluded. To address suspected cross-contamination and a sequencing artifact, a later analysis removed over 500 highly shared, low-generation-probability nucleotide sequences. A later analysis calculated a clonal expansion index for each public chain from normalized within-repertoire ranks of inferred template counts. In a later analysis, generation probabilities were computed using a VDJ recombination model fitted to out-of-frame rearrangements, and the results were checked against IGoR. In a later analysis, TCR-TCR, TCR-HLA and TCR-CMV co-occurrence was scored with hypergeometric tests, and a repertoire-size bias correction was applied to TCR pairs. To estimate false discovery rates, a later analysis permuted the HLA or CMV assignments 20 times. A later analysis grouped co-occurring TCRs with DBSCAN, adding TCRdist sequence similarity when clustering within HLA-allele-positive subsets. Repertoires with fewer than 30,000 or more than 120,000 public chains, plus five repertoires with anomalous nucleotide sharing, were excluded from co-occurrence clustering. As stored in TCRdb, this immuneACCESS dataset retains in-frame rearrangements with V and J assigned. A fraction of the clones does not appear; measured against another copy, unresolved V genes explain less than half of the discrepancy, and the remainder lacks a known reason. The V and J calls and clone size are taken from that table; D and trimming were inferred from the DNA. This sample has some 200,000 clones in its table, and approximately 78% of those were observed once. About 2.6% of the sample rests with the top ten.

Overall results and qualifications from the work: While some public TCRs were present in many individuals, most TCR sequences turned up only very rarely across donors. The classifier was reported to diagnose cytomegalovirus status with high specificity and sensitivity in both the original and validation cohorts. A later analysis associated about 17,000 TCR beta sequences with specific HLA alleles at a false discovery rate of 0.05. In the study, around 160 TCR beta chains were listed as associated with cytomegalovirus. Because counts were too low, about 15 rarely observed V segments, including chromosome 9 orphons, were left out of the earlier analysis of some 600 of the donors. A later analysis found that HLA-associated TCR beta chains were more clonally expanded and had lower generation probabilities than equally common non-associated chains. A group of highly shared sequence variants was considered likely to be a technical artifact of the sequencing pipeline. For the cohort, immune exposure information was limited to CMV serostatus. A later analysis found that TCR association rates varied across HLA loci, with DRB1 alleles showing the most associated TCRs and HLA-C alleles the fewest. A further reported finding was that TCR beta sequences accurately predicted the HLA-A and HLA-B alleles for most subjects in the first cohort. According to a later analysis, most CMV-associated TCR beta chains appeared to be HLA-restricted, and the HLA associations seemed to be driven largely by CMV exposure. In a later analysis, several top co-occurrence clusters were reported to appear linked to parvovirus B19, influenza, CMV and Epstein-Barr virus. An association between a missense DCLRE1C variant and V-gene and J-gene trimming of TCR beta chains was found in a later genetic analysis and replicated in an independent cohort. Presence/absence analyses assumed roughly uniform sequencing depth across donors, an assumption that may not hold. Correlated functional status among segregating V segments might reflect linkage disequilibrium, but an unknown experimental factor could not be ruled out. The authors suggested that the approach could potentially be extended to other disease states and immunological phenotypes. When HLA alleles, especially DR and DQ, strongly co-occurred, TCR associations were difficult to assign to individual alleles. Because HLA typing was missing for some donors at each locus, association tests included only the typed subset. The 87-base-pair reads could not distinguish some IMGT-functional V segments, including TRBV6-2 and TRBV6-3, so those segments were excluded. In an earlier analysis of approximately 590 of the donors, most TCR beta V segments appeared in productive rearrangements about 90% or about 30% of the time, broadly matching IMGT annotations. Three of the identified cytomegalovirus-associated TCR beta chains were confirmed in vitro to be specific for cytomegalovirus antigens. This cohort had only TCR beta chains sequenced, and the lack of alpha or paired-chain data limited which features could be detected. In a later genetic analysis, fewer N-insertions in productive TCRs were reported among donors in an Asian-associated ancestry cluster than the approximately 710-donor mean.

Sequencing was done on a sample of PBMCs. The sequence links TRBV19 to TRBJ2-7, and possibly TRBD2, on 5 matching bases. The receptor's source is a woman in her thirties or forties in good health and CMV-seronegative. In nucleotides, the sequence is TGTGCCAGTAGTCCCCGGTGGGTGAGCCGGGGATACGAGCAGTACTTC. Translated, this gives CASSPRWVSRGYEQYF.